This T cell receptor beta chain was sequenced for a study of identical twins. Findings of the study overall: Zero-insertion findings could be partly confounded by invariant cells (MAIT and iNKT cells).

CDR3 size: 18 residues. Germline V gene data show CDR1 as SGHVS and CDR2 as FQNEAQ. The V segment lost 5 bases and the J segment 2 bases; nucleotides outside the gene matches: 14. After template switching added a universal primer site, the resulting cDNA carried unique molecular identifiers. TCRdb analysed the 5' RACE reads with MiXCR anew, one entry per CDR3 protein. The sample shows hundreds of thousands of distinct CDR3 sequences, 6.5% to 9% of them seen only once. Comments on this clonotype: Its cognate antigen is unknown.

This same sample was also part of a study on yellow fever vaccine responses in identical twins. Per that paper: Twins' vaccine T cell responses were reported to seem partly convergent and partly personalized.

The sample consisted of CD8+ T cells sorted from blood. The rearrangement joins TRBV7-8 to TRBJ2-5, with 10 bases lining up with TRBD2. The receptor was isolated from a woman under 30 in good health. CDR3 nucleotides: TGTGCCAGCAGCACCTACCCCCTAGCGGGGGCCAAACAAGAGACCCAGTACTTC. It translates to CASSTYPLAGAKQETQYF. The whole variable domain, filled in from reference TRBV7-8 and TRBJ2-5, reads GAGVSQSPRYKVAKRGQDVALRCDPISGHVSLFWYQQALGQGPEFLTYFQNEAQLDKSGLPSDRFFAERPEGSVSTLKIQRTQQEDSAVYLCASSTYPLAGAKQETQYFGPGTRLLVL.